The next 10 T cell receptor beta chains were all read from a single sample in a study of regulatory T cells in long-lasting Graves disease. iRepertoire HTBI primers and Arm-PCR of CDR3 regions built TCR beta libraries. TCRdb redid the calling of the multiplex PCR reads with MiXCR, one entry per CDR3 protein. The sample carries some 340,000 distinct CDR3 sequences, about 11% recorded once. Regarding time point: newly diagnosed GD, antithyroid drugs for less than 3 months. From RNA extracted from PBMCs, the TCR library was made. This same sample was also taken into another study, of T cells in Graves' hyperthyroidism and ophthalmopathy.

The sequencing used peripheral blood mononuclear cells (PBMCs), collected at new diagnosis, from a patient treated with antithyroid drugs. Receptors originate from a young woman with Graves disease.

The chain employs TRBV30 and TRBJ1-6, with unresolved D. Germline V gene lookup returns CDR1 GTSNPN and CDR2 SVGIG (reference sequence). The CDR3 totals 16 residues. Deletions cut 0 bases from V and 2 bases from J, with 11 bases between. The CDR3 region is CAWSVPGQTYNSPLHF. The CDR3 coding sequence is TGTGCCTGGAGTGTTCCCGGTCAAACCTATAATTCACCCCTCCACTTT.

At least ten counts were recorded for this clonotype. CDR3 region: CASSPTLAMNTEAFF. The CDR3 DNA is TGTGCCAGCAGCCCAACCTTGGCGATGAACACTGAAGCTTTCTTT. The chain couples TRBV9 to TRBJ1-1; D is unclear. The germline V gene has CDR1 SGDLS and CDR2 YYNGEE. V was pared by 4 bases and J by 0 bases, with 13 bases between. This CDR3 contains 15 residues.

In its sample, this clonotype was seen a few times. CDR3 DNA sequence: TGTGCCAGCAGTGAATTTTCCAGCAATCAGCCCCAGCATTTT. It is translated as CASSEFSSNQPQHF. J is TRBJ1-5 and V is TRBV6-2 or TRBV6-3; D gene unclear. There are 14 residues in the CDR3. Germline lookup yields CDR1 MNHEY and CDR2 SVGEGT. Trimming removed 5 bases at V and 1 base at J, with 9 bases between.

This clonotype was seen repeatedly, ten times or more. CDR3 bases: TGTGCCAGCAGTTACACTCGCGGGAGGGCCGTGGTCAATGAGCAGTTCTTC. Amino acid sequence: CASSYTRGRAVVNEQFF. The V and J genes are TRBV6-9 and TRBJ2-1, with TRBD2 matching 9 bases. The germline V gene has CDR1 MNHGY and CDR2 SVAAGI. The ends lost 3 bases at V and 6 bases at J; junction bases unmatched: 12. The CDR3 contains 17 residues.

This clonotype showed up many times. The CDR3, as DNA: TGCGCCAGCAATTTCTTTGTAATGAACACTGAAGCTTTCTTT. The encoded protein is CASNFFVMNTEAFF. This chain joins TRBV4-1 and TRBJ1-1; D is undetermined. The V gene lost 7 bases and the J gene lost 0 bases, with 12 bases spanning the gap. This CDR3 has 14 amino acids. Germline V gene lookup returns CDR1 MGHRA and CDR2 YSYEKL.

There are many counts of this clonotype. V gene TRBV6-2 or TRBV6-3 combines with J gene TRBJ2-1, with 9 bases that match TRBD2. The length of the CDR3 is 16 residues. CDR1 is MNHEY and CDR2 is SVGEGT in the germline V gene. The junction had 13 bases not matched to a gene; V was cut back by 5 bases and J by 8 bases. The CDR3: CASSPFASGARDEQFF. DNA for the CDR3: TGTGCCAGCAGTCCTTTTGCTAGCGGGGCAAGGGATGAGCAGTTCTTC.

This chain links TRBV19 with TRBJ1-2; D gene unclear. This CDR3 is 13 amino acids long. V was cut by 4 bases and J by 8 bases, with 14 bases left in between. Germline CDR1 is LNHDA and CDR2 is SQIVND (reference sequence). DNA of the CDR3: TGTGCCAGTAGTACCGGAATGGCCTACGGCTACACCTTC. Protein: CASSTGMAYGYTF. Based on the CDR3 plus reference TRBV19 and TRBJ1-2, the full variable domain is DGGITQSPKYLFRKEGQNVTLSCEQNLNHDAMYWYRQDPGQGLRLIYYSQIVNDFQKGDIAEGYSVSREKKESFPLTVTSAQKNPTAFYLCASSTGMAYGYTFGSGTRLTVV.

In its sample, this clonotype was seen many times. The V and J genes are TRBV28 and TRBJ2-6; D gene uncertain. Germline V gene lookup returns CDR1 MDHEN and CDR2 SYDVKM. CDR3 size: 14 residues. Trimming removed 8 bases at V and 4 bases at J, with 12 bases between. Here the CDR3 DNA reads TGTGCCAGCCTGGGTAGGGCAGGGGCCAACGTCCTGACTTTC. It translates to CASLGRAGANVLTF.

In its sample, this clonotype was seen many times. V gene TRBV4-3 combines with J gene TRBJ1-5; D unclear. CDR1 LGHNA and CDR2 YSLEER come from the germline V gene. V was trimmed by 1 base and J by 2 bases, leaving 21 bases between them. The CDR3 is 19 residues long. CDR3 sequence: CASSQGWSGTRRGNQPQHF. The CDR3 DNA is TGCGCCAGCAGCCAAGGCTGGTCAGGTACCCGAAGGGGCAATCAGCCCCAGCATTTT.

The V gene is TRBV20-1, the J gene TRBJ2-1; unclear D gene. Deletions cut 6 bases from V and 6 bases from J, with 12 bases between. Germline-derived CDR1 and CDR2 are DFQATT and SNEGSKA (reference sequence). CDR3 length: 12 residues. The CDR3 nucleotides are TGCAGTGCAAATCGCAAGGGCAATGAGCAGTTCTTC. This translates into CSANRKGNEQFF.